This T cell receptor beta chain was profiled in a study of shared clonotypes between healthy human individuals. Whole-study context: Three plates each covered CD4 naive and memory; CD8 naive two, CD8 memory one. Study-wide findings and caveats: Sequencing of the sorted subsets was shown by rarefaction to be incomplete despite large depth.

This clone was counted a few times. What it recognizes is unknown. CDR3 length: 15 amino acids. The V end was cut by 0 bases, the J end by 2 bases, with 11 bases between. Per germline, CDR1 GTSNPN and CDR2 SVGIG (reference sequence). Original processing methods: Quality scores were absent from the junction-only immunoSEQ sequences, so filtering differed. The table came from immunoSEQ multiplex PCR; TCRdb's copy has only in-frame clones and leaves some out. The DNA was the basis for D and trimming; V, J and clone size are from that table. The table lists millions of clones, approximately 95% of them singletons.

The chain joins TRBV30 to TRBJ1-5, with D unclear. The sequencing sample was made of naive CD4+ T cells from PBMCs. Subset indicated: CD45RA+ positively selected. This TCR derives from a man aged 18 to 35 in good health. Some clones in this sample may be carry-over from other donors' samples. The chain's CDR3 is CAWSVGLRGNQPQHF. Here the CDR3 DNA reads TGTGCCTGGAGTGTAGGACTCCGTGGCAATCAGCCCCAGCATTTT.